Listed below are T cell receptor beta chains from one sample, sequenced in a study of cytomegalovirus exposure and HLA in healthy donors. This table comes from immunoSEQ multiplex PCR, and its TCRdb copy is limited to in-frame clones, with some not included. Of 200,000 to 250,000 clones in the sample, roughly nine tenths were seen once. The sample comprised PBMCs. The receptor source for this set is a man between 18 and 29 years old in good health and CMV-seropositive. Each CDR3 is given with its conserved first and last residue. A D gene is named only where the DNA matches it firmly. Not all rows give a size; the values are once, few, many and, for expanded clones, a class.

v_call,j_call,clone_size,d_call,cdr3_nt,cdr3_aa
TRBV29-1,TRBJ2-7,NA,TRBD1,TGCAGCGTGACAGGGCGAACCTACGAGCAGTACTTC,CSVTGRTYEQYF
TRBV2,TRBJ2-7,NA,NA,TGTGCCAGCGCTACTAATGGCGAGCAGTACTTC,CASATNGEQYF
TRBV27,TRBJ2-3,NA,TRBD1,TGTGCCAGCTCGGACAGGGGAGGGACAGATACGCAGTATTTT,CASSDRGGTDTQYF
TRBV5-1,TRBJ2-6,once,NA,TGCGCCAGCAGTCCCGGGATGACCTCCTCTGGGGCCAACGTCCTGACTTTC,CASSPGMTSSGANVLTF
TRBV28,TRBJ2-1,NA,NA,TGTGCCAGCAGATCAGACAGCTCAGGGTGGCAGTTCTTC,CASRSDSSGWQFF
TRBV6-5,TRBJ1-4,NA,NA,TGTGCCAGCACCGAATCCGCAATGTCTGAAAAACTGTTTTTT,CASTESAMSEKLFF
TRBV5-4,TRBJ2-7,NA,TRBD1,TGTGCCAGCAGCGTTACAGGGGTTGACGAGCAGTACTTC,CASSVTGVDEQYF
TRBV7-9,TRBJ1-1,NA,NA,TGTGCCAGCAGCTTACTGAGGGATCTGAACACTGAAGCTTTCTTT,CASSLLRDLNTEAFF
TRBV7-2,TRBJ1-2,NA,TRBD1,TGTGCCAGCAGCCACGGGACAGGGGCAGGTGGCTACACCTTC,CASSHGTGAGGYTF
TRBV6-1,TRBJ2-7,few,TRBD2,TGTGCCAGCAGTGAAAGTCTAGCGGACTTCTACGAGCAGTACTTC,CASSESLADFYEQYF
TRBV4-1,TRBJ2-3,NA,NA,TGCGCCAGCAGCCCATACCGGGGAGGGACAGCCACAGATACGCAGTATTTT,CASSPYRGGTATDTQYF
TRBV5-1,TRBJ2-7,NA,TRBD2,TGCGCCAGCAGCCGGGGGGGCCACGAGCAGTACTTC,CASSRGGHEQYF
TRBV6-6,TRBJ2-7,NA,NA,TGTGCCAGCAGTTACCTCTCCCTGCCGGAGGACGAGCAGTACTTC,CASSYLSLPEDEQYF
TRBV10-1,TRBJ2-3,NA,NA,TGCGCCAGCAGTGGGACAGCAGATACGCAGTATTTT,CASSGTADTQYF
TRBV28,TRBJ1-1,NA,NA,TGTGCCAGCAGTTTAACGAGAGTTGAAGCTTTCTTT,CASSLTRVEAFF
TRBV19,TRBJ2-7,NA,NA,TGTGCCAGTAGTATTGGAACAGCGACCTACGAGCAGTACTTC,CASSIGTATYEQYF
TRBV7-9,TRBJ2-1,NA,NA,TGTGCCAGCAGCGCCGGGACTTCGGAGCAGTTCTTC,CASSAGTSEQFF
TRBV4-1,TRBJ1-4,NA,TRBD1,TGCGCCAGCACCCGCCCGGGACAGGGTGACGAAAAACTGTTTTTT,CASTRPGQGDEKLFF
TRBV10-1,TRBJ2-1,NA,NA,TGCGCCAGCAGTGAGGGCAGCTCCGAGCAGTTCTTC,CASSEGSSEQFF
TRBV10-3,TRBJ2-3,NA,NA,TGTGCCATCAGGGACAAGAGCACAGATACGCAGTATTTT,CAIRDKSTDTQYF
TRBV15,TRBJ1-2,NA,TRBD1,TGTGCCACCAGCACTCGGACAGGGGCTTATGGCTACACCTTC,CATSTRTGAYGYTF
TRBV5-1,TRBJ2-3,NA,NA,TGCGCCAGCAGCTTGGAAGTTGGGACAATACTTCATACGCAGTATTTT,CASSLEVGTILHTQYF
TRBV4-1,TRBJ1-2,NA,NA,TGCGCCAGCAGCCAAGACCACCGGGACCGCAACGCCTTC,CASSQDHRDRNAF
TRBV2,TRBJ2-5,NA,NA,TGTGCCAGCAAGACAGGACGAAGGGAGACCCAGTACTTC,CASKTGRRETQYF
TRBV29-1,TRBJ1-3,NA,NA,TGCAGCGTTGAAGTAATACAGGACTACTCTGGAAACACCATATATTTT,CSVEVIQDYSGNTIYF
TRBV10-2,TRBJ2-7,NA,TRBD2,TGCGCCAGCAGTGATCAGCGGGATGCGGGGTCCTACGAGCAGTACTTC,CASSDQRDAGSYEQYF
TRBV6-5,TRBJ2-5,NA,NA,TGTGCCAGCAGTTATCAACTCCGGCCCGAGGAGACCCAGTACTTC,CASSYQLRPEETQYF
TRBV19,TRBJ1-1,NA,NA,TGTGCCAGTAGTGGGGACCTCGGGGGAAACACTGAAGCTTTCTTT,CASSGDLGGNTEAFF
TRBV19,TRBJ1-1,once,NA,TGTGCCAGTAGTACAACCAGATCCAGCACTGAAGCTTTCTTT,CASSTTRSSTEAFF
TRBV5-6,TRBJ2-7,NA,TRBD1,TGTGCCAGCAGCTTGATGACAGGGGAGCACGAGCAGTACTTC,CASSLMTGEHEQYF
TRBV5-1,TRBJ1-1,NA,NA,TGCGCCAGCAGCTTGCAAGGGAACACTGAAGCTTTCTTT,CASSLQGNTEAFF
TRBV29-1,TRBJ1-1,NA,NA,TGCAGCGTTGAAGAACGCATGGACACTGAAGCTTTCTTT,CSVEERMDTEAFF
TRBV18,TRBJ2-7,NA,TRBD1,TGTGCCAGCTCACCGAGGACAGGGACACTCTCCTACGAGCAGTACTTC,CASSPRTGTLSYEQYF
TRBV18,TRBJ1-4,NA,NA,TGTGCCAGCTCACCACCGTCTGGGTTTGGAGAAAAACTGTTTTTT,CASSPPSGFGEKLFF
TRBV1,TRBJ2-1,NA,NA,TGCACCAGCAGCCAAGATCGCCCCCCCCTAGCGGAAGATGACAATGAGCAGTTCTTC,CTSSQDRPPLAEDDNEQFF
TRBV10-3,TRBJ2-1,NA,NA,TGTGCCATCAGTACAGGGGAGGTACATGAGCAGTTCTTC,CAISTGEVHEQFF
TRBV5-5,TRBJ1-1,NA,NA,TGTGCCAGCAGCCTCTTTGAGAACACTGAAGCTTTCTTT,CASSLFENTEAFF
TRBV7-7,TRBJ2-3,NA,NA,TGTGCCAGCAGCTCCGGACCCTCAGATACGCAGTATTTT,CASSSGPSDTQYF
TRBV27,TRBJ2-7,NA,NA,TGTGCCAGCAGCCCCCGGGGCGAGGAGGAGCAGTACTTC,CASSPRGEEEQYF